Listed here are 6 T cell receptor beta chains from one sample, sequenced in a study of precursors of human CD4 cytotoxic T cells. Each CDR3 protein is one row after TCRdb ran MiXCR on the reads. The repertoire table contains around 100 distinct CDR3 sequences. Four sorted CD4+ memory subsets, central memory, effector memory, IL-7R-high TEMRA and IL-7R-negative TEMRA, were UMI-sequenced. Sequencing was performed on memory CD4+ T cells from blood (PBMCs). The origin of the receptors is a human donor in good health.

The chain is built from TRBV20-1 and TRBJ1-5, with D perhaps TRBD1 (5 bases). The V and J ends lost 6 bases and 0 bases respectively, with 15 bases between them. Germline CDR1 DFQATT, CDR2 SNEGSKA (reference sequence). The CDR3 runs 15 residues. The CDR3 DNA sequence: TGCAGTGCCCAGACAGAACACTATAGCAATCAGCCCCAGCATTTT. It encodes CSAQTEHYSNQPQHF.

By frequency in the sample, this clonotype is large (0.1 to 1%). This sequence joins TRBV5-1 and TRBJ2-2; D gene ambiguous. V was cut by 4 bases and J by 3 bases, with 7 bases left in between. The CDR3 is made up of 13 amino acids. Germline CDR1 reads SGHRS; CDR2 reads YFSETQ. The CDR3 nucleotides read TGCGCCAGCAGCATCCCTGACACCGGGGAGCTGTTTTTT. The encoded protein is CASSIPDTGELFF.

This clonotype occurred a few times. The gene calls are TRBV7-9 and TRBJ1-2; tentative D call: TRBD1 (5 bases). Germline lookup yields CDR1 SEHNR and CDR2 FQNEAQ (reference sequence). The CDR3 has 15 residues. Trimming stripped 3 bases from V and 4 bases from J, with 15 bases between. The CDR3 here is CASSFSRGTSYGYTF. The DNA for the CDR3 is TGTGCCAGCAGCTTCTCTAGGGGAACCTCCTATGGCTACACCTTC. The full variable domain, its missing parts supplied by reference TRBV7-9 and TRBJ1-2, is DTGVSQNPRHKITKRGQNVTFRCDPISEHNRLYWYRQTLGQGPEFLTYFQNEAQLEKSRLLSDRFSAERPKGSFSTLEIQRTEQGDSAMYLCASSFSRGTSYGYTFGSGTRLTVV.

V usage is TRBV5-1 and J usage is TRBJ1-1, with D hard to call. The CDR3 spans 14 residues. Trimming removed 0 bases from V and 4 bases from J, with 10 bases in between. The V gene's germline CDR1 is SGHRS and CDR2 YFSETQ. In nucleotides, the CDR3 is TGCGCCAGCAGCTTGGCCGGGCGGGCCACTGAAGCTTTCTTT. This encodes CASSLAGRATEAFF.

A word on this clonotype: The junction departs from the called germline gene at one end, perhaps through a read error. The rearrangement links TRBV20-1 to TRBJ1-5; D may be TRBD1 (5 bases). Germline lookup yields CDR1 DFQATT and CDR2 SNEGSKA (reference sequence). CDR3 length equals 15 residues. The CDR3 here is CGAQTEHYSNQPQHF. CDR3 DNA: TGCGGTGCCCAGACAGAACACTATAGCAATCAGCCCCAGCATTTT.

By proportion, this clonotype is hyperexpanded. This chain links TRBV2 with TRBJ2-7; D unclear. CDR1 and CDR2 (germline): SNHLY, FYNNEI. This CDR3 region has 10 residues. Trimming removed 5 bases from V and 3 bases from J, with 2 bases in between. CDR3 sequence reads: CASSLYEQYF. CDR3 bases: TGTGCCAGCAGTCTCTACGAGCAGTACTTC.